The clone carrying this T cell receptor (beta chain) turned up a few times. The antigen is undetermined. The J segment lost 5 bases and the V segment lost 7 bases, leaving 15 bases of the junction unmatched. The germline V gene has CDR1 SGHAT and CDR2 FQNNGV. The CDR3 is 16 amino acids. The data belong to a study of identical twins. Carrying unique molecular identifiers, the cDNA also gained a universal primer site through template switching. TCRdb passed the 5' RACE reads through MiXCR, listing each CDR3 protein once. The sample lists around 470,000 distinct CDR3 sequences, approximately 15% occurring once. The study, taken as a whole, reports: Models came in too low on out-of-frame TCR alpha sharing in monozygotic twins. Carriage of fewer insertions was seen in abundant cord blood beta clonotypes, whereas memory repertoires showed none. Conclusions were drawn cross-sectionally by statistical analysis, without following the same donors.

This same sample was also taken into another study, of yellow fever vaccine responses in identical twins.

This sequence was found in a woman aged 18-29 years in good health. V usage is TRBV11-2 and J usage is TRBJ2-5; 8 bases are a match to TRBD2. The source material was CD4+ T cells sorted from blood. The CDR3 region has the DNA TGTGCCAGCACCCAGAGTAGAGCGGGGGCTCGTGAGACCCAGTACTTC. It is translated as CASTQSRAGARETQYF.